A selection of T cell receptor beta chains follows, all from one sample in a study of shared clonotypes between healthy human individuals. Clones were sequenced by immunoSEQ multiplex PCR, and TCRdb holds only the in-frame ones, with some missing. The table lists roughly 770,000 clones, 90% to 97% of them singletons. The sample taken for sequencing was naive CD8+ T cells sorted from blood. These receptors were obtained from a man aged 25-45 years in good health. CDR3s include the opening cysteine and the closing phenylalanine or tryptophan. The D gene is left open where the match is weak. A clone size is listed for some rows: how often the clone was seen (once, few, many), or a class if it is expanded.

d_call,v_call,cdr3_length,clone_size,j_call,cdr3_nt,cdr3_aa
TRBD1,TRBV7-9,15,once,TRBJ1-4,TGTGCCAGCAGCCCCGGGACAGCCGAGAATGAAAAACTGTTTTTT,CASSPGTAENEKLFF
-,TRBV4-1,12,few,TRBJ2-1,TGCGCCTGCGGGCAGGGATCCAATGAGCAGTTCTTC,CACGQGSNEQFF
-,TRBV9,13,-,TRBJ2-5,TGTGCCAGCAGCGCAGACTGGCCGGAGACCCAGTACTTC,CASSADWPETQYF
-,TRBV2,12,-,TRBJ2-7,TGTGCCAGCATCCGGGGAAGAGGCGAGCAGTACTTC,CASIRGRGEQYF
-,TRBV5-5,15,-,TRBJ1-1,TGTGCCAGCAGCTTCTATGGGGGCGCGGTCACTGAAGCTTTCTTT,CASSFYGGAVTEAFF
-,TRBV27,14,-,TRBJ2-2,TGTGCCAGCAGTTTATACCCGAACACCGGGGAGCTGTTTTTT,CASSLYPNTGELFF
TRBD2,TRBV5-1,19,-,TRBJ2-3,TGCGCCAGCCCCGAGGGTCGGGCGGGAGGGCGAAGATTGTGGAATACGCAGTATTTT,CASPEGRAGGRRLWNTQYF
-,TRBV7-2,16,-,TRBJ2-3,TGTGCCAGCAGCTTAGCGGTCATGGGGGGACGGGATACGCAGTATTTT,CASSLAVMGGRDTQYF
TRBD1,TRBV7-6,17,-,TRBJ2-1,TGTGCCAGCAGTCCCAATGCCGGGACAGATCTGTACAATGAGCAGTTCTTC,CASSPNAGTDLYNEQFF
-,TRBV15,16,-,TRBJ2-1,TGTGCCACCAGCAAGGGAGCGGTTAAGAGTTACAATGAGCAGTTCTTC,CATSKGAVKSYNEQFF
-,TRBV2,12,-,TRBJ2-1,TGTGCCAGCAGTAGCTACGTCAATGAGCAGTTCTTC,CASSSYVNEQFF
-,TRBV5-1,13,-,TRBJ2-3,TGCGCCAGCAGCTTACTAGAAACAGATACGCAGTATTTT,CASSLLETDTQYF
-,TRBV6-5,14,-,TRBJ1-5,TGTGCCAGCAGTTACGCAGGGGGCAATCAGCCCCAGCATTTT,CASSYAGGNQPQHF
-,TRBV11-2,14,-,TRBJ2-5,TGTGCCAGCAGCTTAGGCAGTTCCCAAGAGACCCAGTACTTC,CASSLGSSQETQYF
TRBD1,TRBV7-9,14,once,TRBJ1-1,TGTGCCAGCAGCCTGGGACAGGGCCACACTGAAGCTTTCTTT,CASSLGQGHTEAFF
-,TRBV28,14,-,TRBJ1-1,TGTGCCAGCAGTCTCCTCGGGGTGAACACTGAAGCTTTCTTT,CASSLLGVNTEAFF
-,TRBV7-6,15,-,TRBJ1-5,TGTGCCAGCAGCCTCAGTACAGGTGATCATCAGCCCCAGCATTTT,CASSLSTGDHQPQHF
TRBD1,TRBV27,13,-,TRBJ1-4,TGTGCCAGCAGCCGAGGGACAGCAGAAAAACTGTTTTTT,CASSRGTAEKLFF
-,TRBV27,12,-,TRBJ2-3,TGTGCCAGCAGTTCGACCCCTCATACGCAGTATTTT,CASSSTPHTQYF
TRBD1,TRBV7-9,15,-,TRBJ2-1,TGTGCCAGCAGCTTGACAGGGGGTACCTACAATGAGCAGTTCTTC,CASSLTGGTYNEQFF
-,TRBV7-8,14,-,TRBJ2-3,TGTGCCAGCAGCCCTTCCGGACTTACAGATACGCAGTATTTT,CASSPSGLTDTQYF
-,TRBV7-3,15,-,TRBJ2-1,TGTGCCAGCAGCTTAGATCGGGATCCCTACAATGAGCAGTTCTTC,CASSLDRDPYNEQFF
-,TRBV15,13,-,TRBJ2-5,TGTGCCACCAGCGGAGAATTACCCGAGACCCAGTACTTC,CATSGELPETQYF
TRBD1,TRBV30,14,-,TRBJ2-7,TGTGCCTGGAGTGGACAGGGGCCTTCCTACGAGCAGTACTTC,CAWSGQGPSYEQYF
TRBD2,TRBV6-5,15,-,TRBJ2-7,TGTGCCAGCAGGCTAGCGGCTACTAAGGGGTACGAGCAGTACTTC,CASRLAATKGYEQYF
TRBD1,TRBV5-4,15,-,TRBJ2-7,TGTGCCAGCAGCTTGGCGACAGGGGGCGGATACGAGCAGTACTTC,CASSLATGGGYEQYF
-,TRBV7-9,13,-,TRBJ1-1,TGTGCCAGCAGCTCGGACTGGAACACTGAAGCTTTCTTT,CASSSDWNTEAFF
-,TRBV6-1,19,-,TRBJ1-2,TGTGCCAGCAGTGAAGCCCTTCCCGGGACCGCAACTATCAACTATGGCTACACCTTC,CASSEALPGTATINYGYTF
TRBD1,TRBV7-3,15,-,TRBJ2-1,TGTGCCAGCAGCTTAACGGGCACAGGGGGCAATGAGCAGTTCTTC,CASSLTGTGGNEQFF
-,TRBV27,14,-,TRBJ2-7,TGTGCCAGCAGACCGGGTCCAAGCTCCTACGAGCAGTACTTC,CASRPGPSSYEQYF
TRBD1,TRBV19,14,once,TRBJ2-7,TGTGCCAGTAGTATCCGGGACAGGGTTCGGGAGCAGTACTTC,CASSIRDRVREQYF